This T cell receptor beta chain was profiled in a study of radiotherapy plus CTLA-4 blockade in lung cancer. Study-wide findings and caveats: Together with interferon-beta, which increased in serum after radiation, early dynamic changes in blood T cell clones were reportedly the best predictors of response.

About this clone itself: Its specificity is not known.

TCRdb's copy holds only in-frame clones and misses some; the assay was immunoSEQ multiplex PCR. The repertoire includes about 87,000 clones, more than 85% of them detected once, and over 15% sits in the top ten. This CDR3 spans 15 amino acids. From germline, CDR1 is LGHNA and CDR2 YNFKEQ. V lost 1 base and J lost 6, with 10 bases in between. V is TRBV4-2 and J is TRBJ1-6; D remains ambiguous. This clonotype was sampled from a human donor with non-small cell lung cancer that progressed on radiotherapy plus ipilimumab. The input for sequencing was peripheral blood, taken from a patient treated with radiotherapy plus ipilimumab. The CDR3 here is CASSQANSLNSPLHF. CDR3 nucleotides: TGTGCCAGCAGCCAAGCGAACAGCCTTAATTCACCCCTCCACTTT.